This T cell receptor (beta chain) was profiled in a study of early T cells in non-severe SARS-CoV-2 infection. At the level of the study: The input, bulk RNA from unsorted whole blood, was sequenced, and chains were unpaired.

This clonotype was counted only a few times. Individual cDNA molecules received unique molecular identifiers during library preparation. From the 5' RACE reads, TCRdb called clonotypes with MiXCR, one entry per CDR3 protein. This sample carries tens of thousands of distinct CDR3 sequences, 11% of them seen once, and the ten largest clones take 9.5% to 15%. CDR1 is LNHDA, CDR2 SQIVND, per germline (reference sequence). The CDR3 runs to 16 residues. The junction had 7 bases not matched to a gene; V was cut back by 6 bases and J by 0 bases. The rearrangement links TRBV19 to TRBJ2-2, with TRBD1 matching over 7 bases. The origin of this receptor is an adult who was a healthcare worker with PCR-confirmed SARS-CoV-2 infection or an uninfected control (not recorded which). Sequences were derived from whole blood, sampled at baseline. CDR3 nucleotide sequence: TGTGCCAGTAGGAAGAACAGGGGCGCGAACACCGGGGAGCTGTTTTTT. Translated, it gives CASRKNRGANTGELFF.